Described below is a single T cell receptor (beta chain) sequence and its context. Its ends do not fully match the called genes, so a read error is possible. TCR beta cDNA was reverse-transcribed from 400 to 500 ng of total RNA. The reaction used a constant-region primer and ProtoScript II reverse transcriptase. Researchers made the TCR beta libraries by running three nested multiplex PCR rounds with slightly modified ARM-PCR. The first two PCR rounds used TRBV1-TRBV30 forward primers with a C-beta reverse primer, 10 to 11 cycles each. In TCRdb, the multiplex PCR reads were re-called with MiXCR into one record per CDR3 protein. The sample shows 200,000 or so distinct CDR3 sequences, approximately 64% of them seen only once. The data originate from a study of tumor-infiltrating lymphocytes in primary liver carcinoma. This CDR3 has 13 amino acids. They got blood RNA out of unsorted whole blood and also pulled out germline DNA.

The origin of this receptor is a woman aged 60-75 years with primary liver carcinoma and hepatitis B virus infection. The chain links TRBV12-3 or TRBV12-4 to TRBJ2-7, with D tentatively TRBD1 or TRBD2 (5 bases each). The specimen sequenced was peripheral blood. In nucleotides, the CDR3 is TGTGCCAGCGCCGGGACGGGGACCTACGAGCAGCATTTC. The encoded protein is CASAGTGTYEQHF.